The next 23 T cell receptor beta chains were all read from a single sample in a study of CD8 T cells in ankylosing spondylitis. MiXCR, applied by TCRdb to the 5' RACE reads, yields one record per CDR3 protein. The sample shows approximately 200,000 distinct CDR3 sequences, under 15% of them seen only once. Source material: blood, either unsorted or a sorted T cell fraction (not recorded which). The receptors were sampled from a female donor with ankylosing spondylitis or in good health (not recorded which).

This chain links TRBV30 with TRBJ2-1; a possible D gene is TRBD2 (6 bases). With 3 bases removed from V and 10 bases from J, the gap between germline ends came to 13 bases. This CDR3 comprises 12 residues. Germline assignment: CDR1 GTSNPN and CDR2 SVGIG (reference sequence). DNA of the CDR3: TGTGCCTGGAGGCCCGGGACTCGGGAGCAGTTCTTC. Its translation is CAWRPGTREQFF.

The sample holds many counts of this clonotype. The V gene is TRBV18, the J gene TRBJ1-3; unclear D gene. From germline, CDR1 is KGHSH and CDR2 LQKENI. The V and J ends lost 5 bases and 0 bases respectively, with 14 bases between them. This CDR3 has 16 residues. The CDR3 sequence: CASSSETASSGNTIYF. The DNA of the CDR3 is TGTGCCAGCTCATCCGAGACTGCTAGCTCTGGAAACACCATATATTTT.

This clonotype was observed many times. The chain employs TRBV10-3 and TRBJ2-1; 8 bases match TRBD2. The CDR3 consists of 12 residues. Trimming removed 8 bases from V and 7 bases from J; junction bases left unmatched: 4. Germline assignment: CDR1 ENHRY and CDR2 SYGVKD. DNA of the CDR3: TGTGCCATCCGACTAGCGTCGAATGAGCAGTTCTTC. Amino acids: CAIRLASNEQFF.

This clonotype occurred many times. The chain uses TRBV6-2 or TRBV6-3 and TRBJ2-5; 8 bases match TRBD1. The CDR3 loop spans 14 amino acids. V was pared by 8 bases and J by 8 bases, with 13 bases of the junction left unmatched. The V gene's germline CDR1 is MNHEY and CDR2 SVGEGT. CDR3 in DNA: TGTGCCAGCGCATCGACAGGGGCCCACGGTACCCAGTACTTC. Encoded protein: CASASTGAHGTQYF.

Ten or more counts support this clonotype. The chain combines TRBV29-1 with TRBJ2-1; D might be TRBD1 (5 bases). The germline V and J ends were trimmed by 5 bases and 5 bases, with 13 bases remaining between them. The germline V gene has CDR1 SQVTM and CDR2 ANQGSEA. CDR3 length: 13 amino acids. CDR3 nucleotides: TGCAGCGTTTACCGGCAGGGTCACAATGAGCAGTTCTTC. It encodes CSVYRQGHNEQFF.

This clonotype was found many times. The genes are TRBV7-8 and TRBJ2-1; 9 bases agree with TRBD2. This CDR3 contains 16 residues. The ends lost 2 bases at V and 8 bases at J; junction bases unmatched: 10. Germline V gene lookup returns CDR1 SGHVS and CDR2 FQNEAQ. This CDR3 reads CASSLLGSGSLDEQFF. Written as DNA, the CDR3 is TGTGCCAGCAGCTTACTTGGTAGCGGGAGTCTCGATGAGCAGTTCTTC.

The CDR3 loop is CASSLSFSAGGPNNEQFF. The CDR3, as DNA: TGTGCCAGCAGCTTATCCTTTTCGGCGGGAGGGCCCAACAATGAGCAGTTCTTC. This rearrangement joins TRBV11-2 to TRBJ2-1, with 9 bases fitting TRBD2. The CDR3 covers 18 residues. CDR1 is SGHAT and CDR2 is FQNNGV in the germline V gene. Unmatched junction bases numbered 13, after V lost 2 bases and J lost 5 bases.

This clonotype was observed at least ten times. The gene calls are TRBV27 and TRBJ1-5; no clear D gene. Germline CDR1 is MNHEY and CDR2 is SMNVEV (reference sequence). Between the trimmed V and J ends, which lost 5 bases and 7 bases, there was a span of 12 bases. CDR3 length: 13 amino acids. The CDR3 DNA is TGTGCCAGCAGTCCCTCGATTCTACAGCCCCAGCATTTT. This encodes CASSPSILQPQHF.

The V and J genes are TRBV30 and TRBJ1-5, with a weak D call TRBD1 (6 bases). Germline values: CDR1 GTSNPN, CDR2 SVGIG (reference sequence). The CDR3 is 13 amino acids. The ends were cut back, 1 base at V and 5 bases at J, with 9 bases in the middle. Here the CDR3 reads CAWSGRGDQPQHF. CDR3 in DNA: TGTGCCTGGAGTGGCAGGGGAGATCAGCCCCAGCATTTT.

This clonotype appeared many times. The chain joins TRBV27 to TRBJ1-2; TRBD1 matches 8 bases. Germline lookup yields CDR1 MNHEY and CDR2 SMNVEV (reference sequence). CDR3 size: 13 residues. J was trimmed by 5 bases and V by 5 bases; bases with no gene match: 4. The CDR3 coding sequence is TGTGCCAGCAGTCCCGGGACAGGATATGGCTACACCTTC. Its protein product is CASSPGTGYGYTF.

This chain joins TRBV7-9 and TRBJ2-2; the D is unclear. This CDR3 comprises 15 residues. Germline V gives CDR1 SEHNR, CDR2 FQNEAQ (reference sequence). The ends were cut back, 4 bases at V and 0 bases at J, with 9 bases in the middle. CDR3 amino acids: CASSSDPSNTGELFF. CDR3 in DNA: TGTGCCAGCAGCTCGGACCCTTCGAACACCGGGGAGCTGTTTTTT.

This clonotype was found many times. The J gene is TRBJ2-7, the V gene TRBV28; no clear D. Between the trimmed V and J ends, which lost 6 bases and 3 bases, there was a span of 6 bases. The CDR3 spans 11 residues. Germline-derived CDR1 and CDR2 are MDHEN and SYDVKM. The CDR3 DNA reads TGTGCCAGCAGGTCCGTCTACGAGCAGTACTTC. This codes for CASRSVYEQYF.

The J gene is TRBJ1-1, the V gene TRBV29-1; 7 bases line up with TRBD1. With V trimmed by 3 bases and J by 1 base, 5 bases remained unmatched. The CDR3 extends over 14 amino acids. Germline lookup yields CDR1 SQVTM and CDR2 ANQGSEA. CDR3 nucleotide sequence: TGCAGCGTTGACTCTAGGACAGGGAACACTGAAGCTTTCTTT. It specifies CSVDSRTGNTEAFF.

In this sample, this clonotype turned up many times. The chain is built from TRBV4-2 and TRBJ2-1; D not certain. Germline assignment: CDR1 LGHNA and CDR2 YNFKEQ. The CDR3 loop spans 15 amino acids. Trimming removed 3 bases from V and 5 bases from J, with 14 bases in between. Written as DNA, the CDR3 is TGTGCCAGCAGCCATCTCTCCTCGGCAAACAATGAGCAGTTCTTC. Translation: CASSHLSSANNEQFF.

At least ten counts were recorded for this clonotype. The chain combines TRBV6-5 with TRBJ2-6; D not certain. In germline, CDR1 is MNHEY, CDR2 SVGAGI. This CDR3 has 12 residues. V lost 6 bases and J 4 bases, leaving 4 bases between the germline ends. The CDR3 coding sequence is TGTGCCAGCAGCGAAGGGGCCAACGTCCTGACTTTC. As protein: CASSEGANVLTF.

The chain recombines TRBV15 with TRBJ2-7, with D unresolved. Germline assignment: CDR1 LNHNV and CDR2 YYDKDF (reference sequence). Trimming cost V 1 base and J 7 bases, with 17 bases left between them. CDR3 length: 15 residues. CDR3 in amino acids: CATSRGSVDTWEQYF. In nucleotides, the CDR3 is TGTGCCACCAGCAGAGGCTCTGTCGACACGTGGGAGCAGTACTTC. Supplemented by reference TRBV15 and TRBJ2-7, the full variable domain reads DAMVIQNPRYQVTQFGKPVTLSCSQTLNHNVMYWYQQKSSQAPKLLFHYYDKDFNNEADTPDNFQSRRPNTSFCFLDIRSPGLGDTAMYLCATSRGSVDTWEQYFGPGTRLTVT.

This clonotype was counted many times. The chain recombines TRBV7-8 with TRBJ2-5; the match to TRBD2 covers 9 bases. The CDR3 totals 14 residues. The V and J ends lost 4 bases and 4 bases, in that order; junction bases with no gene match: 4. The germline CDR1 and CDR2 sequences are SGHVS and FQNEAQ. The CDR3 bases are TGTGCCAGCAGCTCGGGACTAGCTGGAGAGACCCAGTACTTC. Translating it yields CASSSGLAGETQYF.

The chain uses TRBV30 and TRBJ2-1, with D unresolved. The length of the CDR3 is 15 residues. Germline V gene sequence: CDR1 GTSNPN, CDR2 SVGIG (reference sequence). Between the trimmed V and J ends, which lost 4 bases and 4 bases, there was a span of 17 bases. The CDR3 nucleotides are TGTGCCTGGACCCCCGGGCTGCGTCTTTACAATGAGCAGTTCTTC. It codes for CAWTPGLRLYNEQFF.

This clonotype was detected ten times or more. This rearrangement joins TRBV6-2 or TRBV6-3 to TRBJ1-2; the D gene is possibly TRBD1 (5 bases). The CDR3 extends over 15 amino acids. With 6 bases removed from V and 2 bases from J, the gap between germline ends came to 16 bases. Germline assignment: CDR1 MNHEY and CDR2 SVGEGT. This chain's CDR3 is CASRSLNWDNYGYTF. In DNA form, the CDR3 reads TGTGCCAGCAGGTCGTTAAACTGGGACAACTATGGCTACACCTTC.

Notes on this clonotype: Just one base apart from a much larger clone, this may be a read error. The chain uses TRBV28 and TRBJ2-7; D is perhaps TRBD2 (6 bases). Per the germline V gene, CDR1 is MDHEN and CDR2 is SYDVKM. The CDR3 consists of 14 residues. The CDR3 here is CASRAGGTPYEQHF. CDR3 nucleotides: TGTGCCAGCAGAGCGGGCGGGACTCCATACGAGCAGCACTTC.

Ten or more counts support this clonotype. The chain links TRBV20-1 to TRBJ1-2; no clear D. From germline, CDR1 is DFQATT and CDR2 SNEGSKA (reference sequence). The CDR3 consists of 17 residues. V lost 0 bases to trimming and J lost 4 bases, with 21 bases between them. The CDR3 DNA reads TGCAGTGCTAGAGATAGTGGATTGGCAGGCGGTCGCTATGGCTACACCTTC. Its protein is CSARDSGLAGGRYGYTF.

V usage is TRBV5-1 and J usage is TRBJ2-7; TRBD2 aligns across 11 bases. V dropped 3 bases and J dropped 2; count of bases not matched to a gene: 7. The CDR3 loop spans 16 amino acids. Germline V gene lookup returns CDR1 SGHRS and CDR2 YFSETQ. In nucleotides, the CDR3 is TGCGCCAGCAGCTCCTTTAGCGGGAGGGGAACCTACGAGCAGTACTTC. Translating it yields CASSSFSGRGTYEQYF.

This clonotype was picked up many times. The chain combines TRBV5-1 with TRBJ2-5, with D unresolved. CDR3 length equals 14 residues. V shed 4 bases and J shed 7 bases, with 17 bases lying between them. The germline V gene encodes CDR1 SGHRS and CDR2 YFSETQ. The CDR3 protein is CASSTPGSIVTQYF. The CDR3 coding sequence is TGCGCCAGCAGCACACCGGGTTCCATAGTGACCCAGTACTTC.